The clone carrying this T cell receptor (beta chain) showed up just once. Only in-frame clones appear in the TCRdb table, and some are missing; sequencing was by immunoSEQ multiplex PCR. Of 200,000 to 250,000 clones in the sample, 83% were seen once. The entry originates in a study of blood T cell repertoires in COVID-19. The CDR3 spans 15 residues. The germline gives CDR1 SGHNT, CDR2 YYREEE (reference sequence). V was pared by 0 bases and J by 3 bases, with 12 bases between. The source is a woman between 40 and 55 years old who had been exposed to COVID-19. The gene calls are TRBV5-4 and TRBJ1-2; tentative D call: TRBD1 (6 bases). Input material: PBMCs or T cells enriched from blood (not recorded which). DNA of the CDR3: TGTGCCAGCAGCTTGGGGCAGGGGCGGGACTATGGCTACACCTTC. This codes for CASSLGQGRDYGYTF.